A single sample is the source of the 15 T cell receptor beta chains below, sequenced in a study of T-cell reconstitution after alpha-beta-depleted transplantation in children. TCRbeta library construction was performed incorporating unique molecular identifiers. TCRdb reprocessed the PCR reads via MiXCR and lists one record per CDR3 protein. The profile shows nearly 350,000 distinct CDR3 sequences, about a sixth of them singletons. Sequenced material: PBMCs, mostly from graft donor cells, taken 360 days after TCRalphabeta/CD19-depleted stem cell transplant. The receptors originated from a male patient between 2 and 10 years old who had a stem cell transplant for acute lymphoblastic leukemia, so the T cells may come from the graft donor.

The chain couples TRBV6-1 to TRBJ2-1; the D gene is possibly TRBD2 (5 bases). V was shortened by 6 bases and J by 0 bases, with 9 bases between the two germline ends. The germline CDR1 and CDR2 sequences are MNHNS and SASEGT. The CDR3 consists of 14 residues. CDR3 residues: CASRTTSSYNEQFF. As DNA, the CDR3 is TGTGCCAGCAGGACCACTAGCTCCTACAATGAGCAGTTCTTC.

This clonotype was observed a handful of times. The V and J genes are TRBV19 and TRBJ2-1; D is unclear. The CDR3 spans 13 residues. Trimming left V 0 bases short and J 9 bases short, with 9 bases between. The germline CDR1 and CDR2 sequences are LNHDA and SQIVND (reference sequence). The CDR3 bases are TGTGCCAGTAGTATAGAGGGTACCTCTGAGCAGTTCTTC. It translates to CASSIEGTSEQFF.

The chain employs TRBV7-2 and TRBJ1-1, with unresolved D. Trimming took off 5 bases at V and 2 bases at J, with 12 bases between the two ends. Germline V gives CDR1 SGHTA, CDR2 FQGNSA. The CDR3 is 14 residues long. The chain's CDR3 is CASSPTTANTEAFF. CDR3 nucleotide sequence: TGTGCCAGCAGCCCCACTACAGCTAACACTGAAGCTTTCTTT.

This chain joins TRBV6-1 and TRBJ2-5; D gene unclear. The CDR3 sequence is 15 residues long. Germline values: CDR1 MNHNS, CDR2 SASEGT. Trimming pared 5 bases from V and 0 bases from J, leaving 13 bases between. The CDR3 region is CASSQAKNYQETQYF. In nucleotides, the CDR3 is TGTGCCAGCAGTCAGGCTAAAAACTACCAAGAGACCCAGTACTTC.

The V gene is TRBV6-5, the J gene TRBJ2-4; 7 bases fit TRBD2. Germline V gene sequence: CDR1 MNHEY, CDR2 SVGAGI. This CDR3 is 16 amino acids long. V lost 0 bases and J lost 1; bases outside the gene matches: 3. CDR3 coding DNA: TGTGCCAGCAGTTACTCGGGGGGGAGGGCCAAAAACATTCAGTACTTC. Translated: CASSYSGGRAKNIQYF.

This chain links TRBV20-1 with TRBJ2-5, with a tentative D call TRBD2 (5 bases). Germline V gene lookup returns CDR1 DFQATT and CDR2 SNEGSKA (reference sequence). The CDR3 is 13 residues long. V lost 1 base and J 5 bases, leaving 11 bases between the germline ends. CDR3 loop: CSARATGMETQYF. The CDR3 bases are TGCAGTGCTAGAGCTACGGGAATGGAGACCCAGTACTTC.

This clonotype was detected only a few times. The V call is TRBV4-2, the J call TRBJ2-7; no definite D call. The CDR3 has 15 amino acids. In germline, CDR1 is LGHNA, CDR2 YNFKEQ. The V end lost 0 bases, the J end lost 0 bases, and 9 bases lay between the germline ends. CDR3 sequence reads: CASSQERLPSYEQYF. The CDR3 nucleotides are TGTGCCAGCAGCCAAGAACGGCTACCCTCCTACGAGCAGTACTTC.

The chain recombines TRBV7-9 with TRBJ2-7; perhaps TRBD1 as D (6 bases). The V end was cut by 4 bases, the J end by 3 bases, with 13 bases between. Germline V gene lookup returns CDR1 SEHNR and CDR2 FQNEAQ (reference sequence). This CDR3 has 14 residues. Written as DNA, the CDR3 is TGTGCCAGCAGCTCAATACTACAGGGCTACGAGCAGTACTTC. It encodes CASSSILQGYEQYF.

The rearrangement uses TRBV4-2 and TRBJ2-1; D call uncertain. Germline assignment: CDR1 LGHNA and CDR2 YNFKEQ. V was pared by 0 bases and J by 0 bases, with 9 bases between. The CDR3 has 16 residues. Here the CDR3 reads CASSQEATRSYNEQFF. In DNA form, the CDR3 reads TGTGCCAGCAGCCAAGAGGCCACTCGCTCCTACAATGAGCAGTTCTTC.

This clonotype showed up just a few times. This sequence joins TRBV30 and TRBJ2-7, with D possibly TRBD1 on 5 matching bases. With 0 bases removed from V and 7 bases from J, the gap between germline ends came to 13 bases. In germline, CDR1 is GTSNPN, CDR2 SVGIG (reference sequence). The CDR3 length is 13 residues. The CDR3 nucleotides are TGTGCCTGGAGTGTAACGACAGCAACTGAGCAGTACTTC. Translating gives CAWSVTTATEQYF. The entire variable domain, with the rest obtained from reference TRBV30 and TRBJ2-7, is as follows: SQTIHQWPATLVQPVGSPLSLECTVEGTSNPNLYWYRQAAGRGLQLLFYSVGIGQISSEVPQNLSASRPQDRQFILSSKKLLLSDSGFYLCAWSVTTATEQYFGPGTRLTVT.

This clonotype was observed a few times. V and J are TRBV28 and TRBJ2-5; TRBD1 matches at 7 bases. Germline V CDR1 and CDR2: MDHEN, SYDVKM. The CDR3 is made up of 13 amino acids. V lost 6 bases and J lost 5; bases outside the gene matches: 6. The CDR3 DNA is TGTGCCAGCAGCCAACAGGGGAGTGAGACCCAGTACTTC. Amino acids: CASSQQGSETQYF. Full variable domain (rest looked up from reference TRBV28 and TRBJ2-5): DVKVTQSSRYLVKRTGEKVFLECVQDMDHENMFWYRQDPGLGLRLIYFSYDVKMKEKGDIPEGYSVSREKKERFSLILESASTNQTSMYLCASSQQGSETQYFGPGTRLLVL.

The gene calls are TRBV10-3 and TRBJ2-1; 11 nucleotides match TRBD2. The CDR3 has 17 amino acids. With 5 bases clipped from V and 8 bases from J, the junction kept 14 bases outside the gene matches. CDR1 and CDR2 from the germline V gene are ENHRY and SYGVKD. Written as DNA, the CDR3 is TGTGCCATCAGTCCGACTTGGACTAGCGGGCTTGGGGATGAGCAGTTCTTC. Amino acids: CAISPTWTSGLGDEQFF.

CDR3 DNA sequence: TGTGCCAGCAGTACCCGACATCGACTAGCGGGAGGGGGTGCGAACACCGGGGAGCTGTTTTTT. This translates into CASSTRHRLAGGGANTGELFF. The chain employs TRBV6-2 or TRBV6-3 and TRBJ2-2; 14 bases match TRBD2. The CDR3 has 21 amino acids. Germline assignment: CDR1 MNHEY and CDR2 SVGEGT. V lost 5 bases, J lost 0 bases, and 14 bases stayed unmatched.

This chain links TRBV6-2 or TRBV6-3 with TRBJ2-2, with 9 bases lining up with TRBD1. Germline V gene sequence: CDR1 MNHEY, CDR2 SVGEGT. The CDR3 is made up of 16 amino acids. Losses at the gene ends were 7 bases for V and 4 bases for J; bases not matched to a gene: 10. Written as DNA, the CDR3 is TGTGCCAGCATCTCCGGCGGGACAGGGCCCACCGGGGAGCTGTTTTTT. Amino acids: CASISGGTGPTGELFF.

The chain uses TRBV6-5 and TRBJ2-2; 7 bases align to TRBD2. The V segment lost 4 bases and the J segment 0 bases; nucleotides outside the gene matches: 11. The germline V gene encodes CDR1 MNHEY and CDR2 SVGAGI. The CDR3 covers 18 residues. Here the CDR3 reads CASSSLLAELANTGELFF. CDR3 sequence (DNA): TGTGCCAGCAGTTCATTGCTAGCGGAGCTTGCGAACACCGGGGAGCTGTTTTTT.